A selection of T cell receptor beta chains follows, all from one sample in a study of PD-1 blockade in classical Hodgkin lymphoma. Sequencing was performed with immunoSEQ multiplex PCR; in TCRdb, only in-frame clones are kept and a portion is missing. The repertoire holds around 28,000 clones, with less than 85% as singletons. The sequences come from peripheral blood mononuclear cells (PBMCs), collected before the second cycle of nivolumab. These receptors all stem from a human donor with classical Hodgkin lymphoma. Each CDR3 is given with its conserved first and last residue. The D gene is left open where the match is weak. Clone sizes are given selectively: once, few, many, or a class where the clone is expanded.

v_call	clone_size	d_call	j_call	cdr3_nt	cdr3_aa
TRBV28	few	.	TRBJ1-4	TGTGCCAGCAGTTCCAGGCAGGAAAAACTGTTTTTT	CASSSRQEKLFF
TRBV11-3	.	.	TRBJ2-7	TGTGCCAGCAGCTTACCCTACTCCGAGCAGTACTTC	CASSLPYSEQYF
TRBV19	.	TRBD2	TRBJ2-3	TGTGCCAGTAGTATAGTAGGAACGGGGGGGCGAGATACGCAGTATTTT	CASSIVGTGGRDTQYF
TRBV11-1	.	TRBD1	TRBJ2-1	TGTGCCAGCAGCCATGGACAGGGCTATGAGCAGTTCTTC	CASSHGQGYEQFF
TRBV4-2	.	TRBD1	TRBJ1-4	TGTGCCAGCAGCCAAGTGAAGGACAGGGACGAAAAACTGTTTTTT	CASSQVKDRDEKLFF
TRBV7-4	.	.	TRBJ1-2	TGTGCCAGCAGCTTAAAAGGGGGGGAGCAGGTTACTAACTATGGCTACACCTTC	CASSLKGGEQVTNYGYTF
TRBV5-1	once	.	TRBJ2-7	TGCGCCAGCAGCTTGAAGGGGTTAGGGGGATCGGCTAAGTCAAGGTACGAGCAGTACTTC	CASSLKGLGGSAKSRYEQYF
TRBV27	.	.	TRBJ2-7	TGTGCCAGCAGTTTAAAGGGAAGGGACTACGAGCAGTACTTC	CASSLKGRDYEQYF
TRBV15	.	.	TRBJ1-6	TGTGCCACCAGCAGAGATAGGTCTTCACCCCTCCACTTT	CATSRDRSSPLHF
TRBV5-5	.	.	TRBJ1-1	TGTGCCAGCAGCTGGGACAAGGACGCTGAAGCTTTCTTT	CASSWDKDAEAFF
TRBV11-3	.	TRBD1	TRBJ1-1	TGTGCCAGCAGCCCTAGCCCGGGACAGGGTGACACTGAAGCTTTCTTT	CASSPSPGQGDTEAFF
TRBV7-9	few	.	TRBJ1-1	TGTGCCAGCAGGGTGAACACTGAAGCTTTCTTT	CASRVNTEAFF
TRBV19	.	.	TRBJ1-1	TGTGCCAGTAGTATAGGCGCGCGGAACACTGAAGCTTTCTTT	CASSIGARNTEAFF
TRBV14	.	TRBD1	TRBJ2-3	TGTGCCAGCAGTAGGGGGCTCATCCATACGCAGTATTTT	CASSRGLIHTQYF
TRBV5-1	.	TRBD1	TRBJ2-1	TGCGCCAGCAGCTTAGGACAGGTCTACAATGAGCAGTTCTTC	CASSLGQVYNEQFF
TRBV7-2	.	.	TRBJ1-4	TGTGCCAGCAGCTTGGCCGACAGGCGCGATGAAAAACTGTTTTTT	CASSLADRRDEKLFF
TRBV2	.	.	TRBJ2-3	TGTGCCAGCAGTGAACGGCGGGGAAGCACAGATACGCAGTATTTT	CASSERRGSTDTQYF